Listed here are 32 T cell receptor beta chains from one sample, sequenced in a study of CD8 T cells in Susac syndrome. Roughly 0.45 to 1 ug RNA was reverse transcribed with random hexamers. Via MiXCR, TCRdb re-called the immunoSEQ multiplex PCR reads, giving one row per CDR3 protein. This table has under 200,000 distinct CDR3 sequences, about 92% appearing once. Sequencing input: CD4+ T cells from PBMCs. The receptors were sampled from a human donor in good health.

The CDR3, as DNA: TGTGCCAGCAGTGTGGGCACCACCTACACCTTC. It is translated as CASSVGTTYTF. The V gene is TRBV2, the J gene TRBJ1-2; D gene unclear. Deletions cut 4 bases from V and 10 bases from J, with 10 bases between. This CDR3 contains 11 residues. Germline V CDR1 and CDR2: SNHLY, FYNNEI.

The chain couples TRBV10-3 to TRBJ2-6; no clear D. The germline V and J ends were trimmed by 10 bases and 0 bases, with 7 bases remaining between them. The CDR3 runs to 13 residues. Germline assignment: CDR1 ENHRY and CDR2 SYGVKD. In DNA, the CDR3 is TGTGCCACCCAAGCCTCTGGGGCCAACGTCCTGACTTTC. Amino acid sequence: CATQASGANVLTF.

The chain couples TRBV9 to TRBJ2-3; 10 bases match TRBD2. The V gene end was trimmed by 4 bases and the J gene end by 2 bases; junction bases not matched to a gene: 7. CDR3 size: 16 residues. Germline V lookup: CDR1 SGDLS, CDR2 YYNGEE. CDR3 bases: TGTGCCAGCAGCCCCAGACTAGCGGGTTACACAGATACGCAGTATTTT. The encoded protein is CASSPRLAGYTDTQYF.

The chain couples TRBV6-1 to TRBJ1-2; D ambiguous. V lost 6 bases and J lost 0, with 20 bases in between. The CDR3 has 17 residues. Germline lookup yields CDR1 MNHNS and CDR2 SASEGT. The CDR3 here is CASRENPRPSTNYGYTF. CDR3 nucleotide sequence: TGTGCCAGCAGGGAAAATCCGAGACCCTCAACTAACTATGGCTACACCTTC.

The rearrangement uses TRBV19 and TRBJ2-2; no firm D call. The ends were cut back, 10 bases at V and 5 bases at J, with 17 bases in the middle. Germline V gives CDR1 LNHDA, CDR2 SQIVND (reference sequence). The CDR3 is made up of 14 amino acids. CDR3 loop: CATVPPVKTGELFF. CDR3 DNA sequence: TGTGCCACCGTACCCCCAGTTAAGACCGGGGAGCTGTTTTTT.

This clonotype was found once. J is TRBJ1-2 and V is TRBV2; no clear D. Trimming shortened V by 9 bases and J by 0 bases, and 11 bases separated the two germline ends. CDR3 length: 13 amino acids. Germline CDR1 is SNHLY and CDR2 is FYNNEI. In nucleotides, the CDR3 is TGTGCCAGTGGAACCCAGACTAACTATGGCTACACCTTC. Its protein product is CASGTQTNYGYTF.

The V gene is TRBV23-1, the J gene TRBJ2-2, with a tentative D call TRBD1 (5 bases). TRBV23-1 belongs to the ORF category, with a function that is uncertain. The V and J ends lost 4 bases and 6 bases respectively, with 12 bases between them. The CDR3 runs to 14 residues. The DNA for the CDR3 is TGCGCCAGCAGTCTCTCCCAGGGCGCCGGGGAGCTGTTTTTT. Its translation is CASSLSQGAGELFF.

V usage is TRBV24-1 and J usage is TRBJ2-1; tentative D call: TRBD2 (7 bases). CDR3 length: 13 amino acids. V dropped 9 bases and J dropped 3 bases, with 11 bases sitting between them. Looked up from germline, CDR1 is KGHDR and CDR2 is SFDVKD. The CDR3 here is CATSGGHYNEQFF. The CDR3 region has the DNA TGTGCCACCTCCGGGGGGCACTACAATGAGCAGTTCTTC.

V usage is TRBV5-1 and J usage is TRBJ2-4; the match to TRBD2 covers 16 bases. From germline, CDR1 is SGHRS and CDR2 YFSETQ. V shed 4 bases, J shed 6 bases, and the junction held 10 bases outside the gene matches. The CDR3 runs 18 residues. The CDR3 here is CASSPGTSGRAGRNIQYF. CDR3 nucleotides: TGCGCCAGCAGCCCAGGGACTAGCGGGAGGGCCGGGAGAAACATTCAGTACTTC.

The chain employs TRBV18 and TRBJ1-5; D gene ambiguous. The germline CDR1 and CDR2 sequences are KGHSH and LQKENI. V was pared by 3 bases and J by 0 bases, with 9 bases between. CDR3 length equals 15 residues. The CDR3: CASSPNDGSNQPQHF. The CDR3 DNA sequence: TGTGCCAGCTCACCTAACGACGGTAGCAATCAGCCCCAGCATTTT.

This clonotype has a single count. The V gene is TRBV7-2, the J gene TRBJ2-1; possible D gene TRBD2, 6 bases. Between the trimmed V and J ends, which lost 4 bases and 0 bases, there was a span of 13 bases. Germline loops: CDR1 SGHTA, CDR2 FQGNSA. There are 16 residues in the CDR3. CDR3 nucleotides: TGTGCCAGCAGCTCCACCCGGGGGTTCTCCTACAATGAGCAGTTCTTC. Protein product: CASSSTRGFSYNEQFF.

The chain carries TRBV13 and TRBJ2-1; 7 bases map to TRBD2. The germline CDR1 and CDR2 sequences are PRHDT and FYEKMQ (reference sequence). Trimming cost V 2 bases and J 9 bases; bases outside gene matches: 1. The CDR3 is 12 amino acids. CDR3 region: CASSLWGGEQFF. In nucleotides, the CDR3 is TGTGCCAGCAGCTTATGGGGGGGTGAGCAGTTCTTC. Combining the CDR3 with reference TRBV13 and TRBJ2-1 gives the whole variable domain AAGVIQSPRHLIKEKRETATLKCYPIPRHDTVYWYQQGPGQDPQFLISFYEKMQSDKGSIPDRFSAQQFSDYHSELNMSSLELGDSALYFCASSLWGGEQFFGPGTRLTVL.

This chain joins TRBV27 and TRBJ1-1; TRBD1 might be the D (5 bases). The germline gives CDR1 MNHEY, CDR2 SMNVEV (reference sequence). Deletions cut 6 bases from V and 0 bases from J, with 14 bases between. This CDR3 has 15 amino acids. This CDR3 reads CASRPTTVMNTEAFF. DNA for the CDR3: TGTGCCAGCAGACCAACGACAGTTATGAACACTGAAGCTTTCTTT.

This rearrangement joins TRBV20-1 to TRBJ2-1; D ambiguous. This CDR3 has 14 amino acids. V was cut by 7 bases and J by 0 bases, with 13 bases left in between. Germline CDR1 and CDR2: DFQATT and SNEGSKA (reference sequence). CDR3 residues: CSVPSIDSYNEQFF. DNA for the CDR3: TGCAGTGTCCCGTCGATTGACTCCTACAATGAGCAGTTCTTC.

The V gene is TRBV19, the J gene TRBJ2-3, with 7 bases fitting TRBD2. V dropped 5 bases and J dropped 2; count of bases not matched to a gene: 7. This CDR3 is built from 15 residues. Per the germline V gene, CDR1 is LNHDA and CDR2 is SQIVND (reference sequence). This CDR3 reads CASSSRLAFTDTQYF. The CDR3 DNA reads TGTGCCAGTAGTTCAAGACTAGCTTTCACAGATACGCAGTATTTT.

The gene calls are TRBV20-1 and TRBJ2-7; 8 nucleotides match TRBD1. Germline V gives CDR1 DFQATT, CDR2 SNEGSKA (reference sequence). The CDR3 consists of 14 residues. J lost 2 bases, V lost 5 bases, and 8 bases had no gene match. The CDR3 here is CSALRQGSPYEQYF. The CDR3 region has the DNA TGCAGTGCTCTTAGACAGGGGTCCCCCTACGAGCAGTACTTC.

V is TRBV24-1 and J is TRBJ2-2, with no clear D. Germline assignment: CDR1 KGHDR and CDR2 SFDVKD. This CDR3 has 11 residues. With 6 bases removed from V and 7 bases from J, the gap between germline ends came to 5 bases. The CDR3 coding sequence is TGTGCCACCAGTCGAAGCGGGGAGCTGTTTTTT. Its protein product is CATSRSGELFF.

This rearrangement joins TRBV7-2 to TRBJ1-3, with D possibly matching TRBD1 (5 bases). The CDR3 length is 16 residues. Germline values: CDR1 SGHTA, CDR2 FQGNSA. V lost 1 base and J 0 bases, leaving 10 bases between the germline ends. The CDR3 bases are TGTGCCAGCAGCTTAGGTGGGGGGAGCTCTGGAAACACCATATATTTT. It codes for CASSLGGGSSGNTIYF.

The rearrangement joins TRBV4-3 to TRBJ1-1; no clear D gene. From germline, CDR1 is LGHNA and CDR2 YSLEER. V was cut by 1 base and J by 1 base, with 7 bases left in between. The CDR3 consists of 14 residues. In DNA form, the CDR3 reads TGCGCCAGCAGCCAAGTCAGTCGGAACACTGAAGCTTTCTTT. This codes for CASSQVSRNTEAFF.

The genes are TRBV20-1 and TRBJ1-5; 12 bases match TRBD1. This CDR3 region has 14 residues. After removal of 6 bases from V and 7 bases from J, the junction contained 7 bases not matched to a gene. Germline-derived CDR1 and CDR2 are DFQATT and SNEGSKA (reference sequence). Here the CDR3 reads CSARDRGPGQPQHF. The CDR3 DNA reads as TGCAGTGCCCGGGACAGGGGGCCGGGGCAGCCCCAGCATTTT.

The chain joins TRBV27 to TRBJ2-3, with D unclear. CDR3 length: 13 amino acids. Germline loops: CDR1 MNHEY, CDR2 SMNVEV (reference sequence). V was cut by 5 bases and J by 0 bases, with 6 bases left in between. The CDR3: CASSTPSTDTQYF. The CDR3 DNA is TGTGCCAGCAGTACCCCTAGCACAGATACGCAGTATTTT.

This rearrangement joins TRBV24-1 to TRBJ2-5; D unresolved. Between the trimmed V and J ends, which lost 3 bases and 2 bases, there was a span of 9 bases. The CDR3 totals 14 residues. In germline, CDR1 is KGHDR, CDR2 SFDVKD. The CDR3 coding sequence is TGTGCCACCAGTGATCGGACCACTCAAGAGACCCAGTACTTC. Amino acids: CATSDRTTQETQYF.

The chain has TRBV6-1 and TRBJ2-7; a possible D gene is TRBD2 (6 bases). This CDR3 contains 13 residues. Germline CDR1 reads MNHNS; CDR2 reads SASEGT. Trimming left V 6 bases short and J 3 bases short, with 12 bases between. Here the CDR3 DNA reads TGTGCCAGCAGCGGGAGACTTCACTACGAGCAGTACTTC. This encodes CASSGRLHYEQYF.

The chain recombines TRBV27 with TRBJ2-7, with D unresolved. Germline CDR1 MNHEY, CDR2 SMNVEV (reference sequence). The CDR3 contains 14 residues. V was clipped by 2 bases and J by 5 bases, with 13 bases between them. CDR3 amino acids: CASSLGGYPHEQYF. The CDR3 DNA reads TGTGCCAGCAGTTTAGGCGGCTACCCCCACGAGCAGTACTTC.

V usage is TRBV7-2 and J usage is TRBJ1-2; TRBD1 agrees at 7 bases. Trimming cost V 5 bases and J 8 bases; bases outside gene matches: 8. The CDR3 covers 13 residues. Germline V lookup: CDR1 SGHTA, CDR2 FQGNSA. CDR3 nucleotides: TGTGCCAGCAGCAGGACAGGACTTGGCGGCTACACCTTC. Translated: CASSRTGLGGYTF.

DNA for the CDR3: TGTGCCAGTGCTCGCGCCAGCCTAAACTATGGCTACACCTTC. This encodes CASARASLNYGYTF. This sequence joins TRBV19 and TRBJ1-2; D gene ambiguous. Trimming removed 8 bases from V and 2 bases from J, with 15 bases in between. The CDR3 sequence is 14 residues long. Germline V gives CDR1 LNHDA, CDR2 SQIVND (reference sequence).

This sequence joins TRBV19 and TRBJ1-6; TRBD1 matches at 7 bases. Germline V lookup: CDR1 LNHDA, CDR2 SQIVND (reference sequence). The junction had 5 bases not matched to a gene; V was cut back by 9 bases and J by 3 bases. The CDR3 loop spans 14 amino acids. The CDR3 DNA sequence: TGTGCCAGCAAAAGACAGGGCTATAATTCACCCCTCCACTTT. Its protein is CASKRQGYNSPLHF.

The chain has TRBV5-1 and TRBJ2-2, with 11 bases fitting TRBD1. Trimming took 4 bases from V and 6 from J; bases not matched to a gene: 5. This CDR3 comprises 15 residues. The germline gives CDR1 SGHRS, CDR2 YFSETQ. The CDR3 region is CASSTGQGAAGELFF. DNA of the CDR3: TGCGCCAGCAGCACAGGACAGGGGGCTGCCGGGGAGCTGTTTTTT.

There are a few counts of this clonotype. CDR3 nucleotides: TGTGCCAGCAGCTTAGCGGTCGGGACAGGGGTCACCGAGCAGTACTTC. It translates to CASSLAVGTGVTEQYF. The J gene is TRBJ2-7, the V gene TRBV7-8; 10 positions agree with TRBD1. The V and J ends lost 0 bases and 6 bases, in that order; junction bases with no gene match: 8. The CDR3 has 16 residues. Per germline, CDR1 SGHVS and CDR2 FQNEAQ.

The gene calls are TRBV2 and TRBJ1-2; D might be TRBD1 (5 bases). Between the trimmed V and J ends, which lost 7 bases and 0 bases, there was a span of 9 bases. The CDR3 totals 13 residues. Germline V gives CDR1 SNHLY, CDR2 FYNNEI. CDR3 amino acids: CASTGTSNYGYTF. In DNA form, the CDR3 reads TGTGCCAGCACCGGGACCTCTAACTATGGCTACACCTTC.

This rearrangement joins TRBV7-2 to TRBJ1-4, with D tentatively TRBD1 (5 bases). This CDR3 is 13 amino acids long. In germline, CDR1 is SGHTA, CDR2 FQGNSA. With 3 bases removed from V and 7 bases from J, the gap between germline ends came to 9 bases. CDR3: CASSFGTVEKLFF. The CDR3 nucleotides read TGTGCCAGCAGCTTCGGGACCGTTGAAAAACTGTTTTTT.

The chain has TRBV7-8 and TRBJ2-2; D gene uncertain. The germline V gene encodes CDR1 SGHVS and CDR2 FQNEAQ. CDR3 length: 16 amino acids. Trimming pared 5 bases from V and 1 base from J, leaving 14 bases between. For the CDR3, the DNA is TGTGCCAGCAGCCCAAAGACTGCGCTGAACACCGGGGAGCTGTTTTTT. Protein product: CASSPKTALNTGELFF.